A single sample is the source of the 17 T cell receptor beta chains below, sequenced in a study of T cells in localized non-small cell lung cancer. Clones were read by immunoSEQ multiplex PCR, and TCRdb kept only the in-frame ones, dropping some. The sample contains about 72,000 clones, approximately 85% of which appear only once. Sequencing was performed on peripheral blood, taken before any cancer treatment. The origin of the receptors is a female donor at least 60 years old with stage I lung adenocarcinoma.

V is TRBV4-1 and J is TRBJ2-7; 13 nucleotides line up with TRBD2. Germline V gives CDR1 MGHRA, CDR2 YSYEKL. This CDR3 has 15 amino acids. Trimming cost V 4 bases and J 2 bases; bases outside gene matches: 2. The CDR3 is CASSPGLAGTYEQYF. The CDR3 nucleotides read TGCGCCAGCAGCCCGGGACTAGCGGGGACCTACGAGCAGTACTTC.

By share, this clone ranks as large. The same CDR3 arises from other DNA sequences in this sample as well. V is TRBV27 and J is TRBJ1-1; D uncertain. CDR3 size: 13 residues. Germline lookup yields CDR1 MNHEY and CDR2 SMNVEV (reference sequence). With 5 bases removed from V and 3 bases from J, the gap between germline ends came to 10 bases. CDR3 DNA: TGTGCCAGCAGTCCGAGAGATTACACTGAAGCTTTCTTT. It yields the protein CASSPRDYTEAFF.

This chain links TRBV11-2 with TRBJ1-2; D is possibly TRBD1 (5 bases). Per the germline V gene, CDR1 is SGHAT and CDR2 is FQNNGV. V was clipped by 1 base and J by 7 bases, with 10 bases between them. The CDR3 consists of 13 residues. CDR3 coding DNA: TGTGCCAGCAGCTTAGGCCCCCAGGGTGGCTACACCTTC. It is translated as CASSLGPQGGYTF.

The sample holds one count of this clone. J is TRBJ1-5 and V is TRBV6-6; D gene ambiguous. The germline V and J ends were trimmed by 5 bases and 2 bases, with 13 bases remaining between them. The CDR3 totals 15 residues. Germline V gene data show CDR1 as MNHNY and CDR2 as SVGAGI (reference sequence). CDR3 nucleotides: TGTGCCAGCAGTCCGATTATTGGGGGCAATCAGCCCCAGCATTTT. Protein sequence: CASSPIIGGNQPQHF.

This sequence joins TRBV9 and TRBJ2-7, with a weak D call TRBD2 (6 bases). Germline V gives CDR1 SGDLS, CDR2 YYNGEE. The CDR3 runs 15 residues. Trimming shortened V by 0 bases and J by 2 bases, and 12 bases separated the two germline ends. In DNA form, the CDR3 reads TGTGCCAGCAGCGTAGAAGGCGGGAAAACCTACGAGCAGTACTTC. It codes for CASSVEGGKTYEQYF.

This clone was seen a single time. CDR3 amino acids: CASSATVQETQYF. CDR3 nucleotides: TGTGCCAGCAGTGCAACAGTCCAAGAGACCCAGTACTTC. The chain couples TRBV2 to TRBJ2-5; unclear D gene. Germline V CDR1 and CDR2: SNHLY, FYNNEI. Trimming removed 4 bases at V and 1 base at J, with 7 bases between. The CDR3 is 13 residues long. Combining the CDR3 with reference TRBV2 and TRBJ2-5 gives the whole variable domain EPEVTQTPSHQVTQMGQEVILRCVPISNHLYFYWYRQILGQKVEFLVSFYNNEISEKSEIFDDQFSVERPDGSNFTLKIRSTKLEDSAMYFCASSATVQETQYFGPGTRLLVL.

The CDR3 DNA reads as TGTGCCAGCAGCCAATCTAGGGGGTATATAAATGAGCAGTTCTTC. The encoded protein is CASSQSRGYINEQFF. V is TRBV14 and J is TRBJ2-1; maybe TRBD1 (6 bases). Per germline, CDR1 SGHDN and CDR2 FVKESK. Trimming took off 2 bases at V and 7 bases at J, with 15 bases between the two ends. This CDR3 spans 15 amino acids.

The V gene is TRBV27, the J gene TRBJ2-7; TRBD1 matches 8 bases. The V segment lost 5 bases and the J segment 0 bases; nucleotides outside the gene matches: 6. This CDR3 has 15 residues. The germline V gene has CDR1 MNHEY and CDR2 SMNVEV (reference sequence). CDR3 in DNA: TGTGCCAGCAGTCCCAAGACAGGGGCCTCCTACGAGCAGTACTTC. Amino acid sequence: CASSPKTGASYEQYF.

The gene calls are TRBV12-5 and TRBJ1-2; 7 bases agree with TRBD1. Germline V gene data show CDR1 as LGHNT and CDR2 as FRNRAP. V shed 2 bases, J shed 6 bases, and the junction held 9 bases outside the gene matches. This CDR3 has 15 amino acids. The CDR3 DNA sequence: TGTGCTAGTGGTTTGCCACCAGGACAGGTTCATGGCTACACCTTC. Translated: CASGLPPGQVHGYTF.

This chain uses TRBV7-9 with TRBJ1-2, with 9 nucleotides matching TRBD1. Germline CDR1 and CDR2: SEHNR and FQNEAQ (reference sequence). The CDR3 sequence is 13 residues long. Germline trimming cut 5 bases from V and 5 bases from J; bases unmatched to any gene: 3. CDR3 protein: CASSLGQGYGYTF. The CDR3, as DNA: TGTGCCAGCAGCCTCGGACAGGGGTATGGCTACACCTTC.

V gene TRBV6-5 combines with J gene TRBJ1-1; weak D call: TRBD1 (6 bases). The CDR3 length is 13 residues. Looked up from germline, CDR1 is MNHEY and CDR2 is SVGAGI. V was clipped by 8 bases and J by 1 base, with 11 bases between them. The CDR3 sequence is CASGPGQNTEAFF. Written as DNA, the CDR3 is TGTGCCAGCGGACCGGGACAGAACACTGAAGCTTTCTTT.

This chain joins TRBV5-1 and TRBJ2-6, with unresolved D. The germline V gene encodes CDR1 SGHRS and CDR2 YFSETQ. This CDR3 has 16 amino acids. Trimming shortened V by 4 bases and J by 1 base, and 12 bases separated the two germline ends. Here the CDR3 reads CASSQTSGSGANVLTF. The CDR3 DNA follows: TGCGCCAGCAGCCAGACCAGTGGGTCTGGGGCCAACGTCCTGACTTTC. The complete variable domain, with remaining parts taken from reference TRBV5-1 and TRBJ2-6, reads KAGVTQTPRYLIKTRGQQVTLSCSPISGHRSVSWYQQTPGQGLQFLFEYFSETQRNKGNFPGRFSGRQFSNSRSEMNVSTLELGDSALYLCASSQTSGSGANVLTFGAGSRLTVL.

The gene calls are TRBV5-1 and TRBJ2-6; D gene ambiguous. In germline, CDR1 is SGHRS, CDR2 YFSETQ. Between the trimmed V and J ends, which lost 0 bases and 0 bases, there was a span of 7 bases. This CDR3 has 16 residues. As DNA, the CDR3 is TGCGCCAGCAGCTTGGTAACCGTCTCTGGGGCCAACGTCCTGACTTTC. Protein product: CASSLVTVSGANVLTF.

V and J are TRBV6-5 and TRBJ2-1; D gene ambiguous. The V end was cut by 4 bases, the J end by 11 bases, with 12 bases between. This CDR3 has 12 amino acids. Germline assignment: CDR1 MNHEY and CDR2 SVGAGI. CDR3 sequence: CASSSIMNKQFF. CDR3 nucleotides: TGTGCCAGCAGTTCCATAATGAATAAGCAGTTCTTC.

This chain's CDR3 is CASSRLNPDTTYEQYF. Here the CDR3 DNA reads TGTGCCAGCAGCCGCCTTAATCCTGATACGACCTACGAGCAGTACTTC. The rearrangement joins TRBV6-6 to TRBJ2-7; D not certain. Germline V gives CDR1 MNHNY, CDR2 SVGAGI (reference sequence). Deletions cut 6 bases from V and 2 bases from J, with 20 bases between. The CDR3 runs to 16 residues.

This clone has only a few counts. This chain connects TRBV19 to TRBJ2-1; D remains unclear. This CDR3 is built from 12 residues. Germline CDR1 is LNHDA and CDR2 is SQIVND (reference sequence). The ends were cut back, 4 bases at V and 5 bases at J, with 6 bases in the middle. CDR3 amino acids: CASSKEDNEQFF. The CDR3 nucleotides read TGTGCCAGTAGTAAGGAAGACAATGAGCAGTTCTTC.

The CDR3 DNA reads as TGTGCCACGGGGGCCCAGGCAGGAAACACCATATATTTT. It codes for CATGAQAGNTIYF. The V call is TRBV19, the J call TRBJ1-3, with D tentatively TRBD1 (6 bases). There are 13 residues in the CDR3. V lost 10 bases and J 4 bases, leaving 14 bases between the germline ends. The germline gives CDR1 LNHDA, CDR2 SQIVND (reference sequence).